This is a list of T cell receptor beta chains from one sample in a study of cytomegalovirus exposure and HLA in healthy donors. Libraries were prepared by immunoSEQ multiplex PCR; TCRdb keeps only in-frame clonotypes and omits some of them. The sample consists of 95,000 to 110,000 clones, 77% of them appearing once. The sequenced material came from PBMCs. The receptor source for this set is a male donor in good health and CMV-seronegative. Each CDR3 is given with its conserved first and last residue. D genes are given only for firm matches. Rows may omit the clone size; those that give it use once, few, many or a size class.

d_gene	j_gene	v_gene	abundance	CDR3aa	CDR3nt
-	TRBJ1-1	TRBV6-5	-	CASNRDTEAFF	TGTGCCAGCAATCGGGACACTGAAGCTTTCTTT
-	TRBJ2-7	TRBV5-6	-	CASSFFQGGNYEQYF	TGTGCCAGCAGCTTTTTCCAGGGAGGTAACTACGAGCAGTACTTC
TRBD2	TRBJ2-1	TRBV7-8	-	CASSLGLAGGRSGDSEQFF	TGTGCCAGCAGCTTAGGACTAGCGGGAGGCCGTAGTGGGGATAGTGAGCAGTTCTTC
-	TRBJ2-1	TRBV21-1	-	CASSQREGGASNEQFF	TGTGCCAGCAGTCAGCGGGAGGGAGGCGCGTCCAATGAGCAGTTCTTC
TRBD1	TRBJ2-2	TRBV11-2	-	CASSLVLWDRDDTGELFF	TGTGCCAGCAGCTTAGTTCTCTGGGACAGGGACGACACCGGGGAGCTGTTTTTT
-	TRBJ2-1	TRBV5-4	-	CASSLTSTLTYNEQFF	TGTGCCAGCAGCTTGACGTCGACTCTGACCTACAATGAGCAGTTCTTC
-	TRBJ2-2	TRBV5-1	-	CASSLEQGQTGELFF	TGCGCCAGCAGCTTGGAGCAGGGTCAGACCGGGGAGCTGTTTTTT
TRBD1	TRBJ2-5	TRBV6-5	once	CASRGQGETQYF	TGTGCCAGCAGGGGACAGGGGGAGACCCAGTACTTC
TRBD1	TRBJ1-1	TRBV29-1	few	CSVCFGDRGAEAFF	TGCAGCGTTTGTTTTGGGGACAGGGGAGCTGAAGCTTTCTTT
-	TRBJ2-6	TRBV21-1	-	CASLQQDRGPGANVLTF	TGTGCCAGCCTTCAACAGGACAGGGGGCCTGGGGCCAACGTCCTGACTTTC
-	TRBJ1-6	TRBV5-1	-	CASSLGSGASPLHF	TGCGCCAGCAGCTTGGGTAGCGGGGCTTCACCCCTCCACTTT
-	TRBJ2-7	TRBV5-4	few	CASSLEGREQYF	TGTGCCAGCAGCTTGGAGGGGCGCGAGCAGTACTTC
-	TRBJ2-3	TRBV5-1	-	CASSFLRGTDTQYF	TGCGCCAGCAGCTTCCTCAGGGGCACAGATACGCAGTATTTT
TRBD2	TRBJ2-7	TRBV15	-	CATSRNTGLGYEQYF	TGTGCCACCAGCAGAAACACGGGACTAGGATACGAGCAGTACTTC
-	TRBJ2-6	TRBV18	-	CASSPPERASLFSGANVLTF	TGTGCCAGCTCACCACCTGAGCGGGCGAGTCTCTTTTCTGGGGCCAACGTCCTGACTTTC
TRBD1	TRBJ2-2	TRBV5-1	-	CASSLAGTGVSGELFF	TGCGCCAGCAGCTTGGCCGGGACAGGGGTATCCGGGGAGCTGTTTTTT
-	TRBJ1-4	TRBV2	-	CASDTKQANEKLFF	TGTGCCAGCGATACAAAGCAGGCTAATGAAAAACTGTTTTTT
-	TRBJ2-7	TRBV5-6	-	CASSFGLARYEQYF	TGTGCCAGCAGCTTCGGCCTAGCGCGCTACGAGCAGTACTTC
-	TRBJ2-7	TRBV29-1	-	CSVAGASEFSYEQYF	TGCAGCGTTGCAGGGGCTTCGGAGTTTTCCTACGAGCAGTACTTC
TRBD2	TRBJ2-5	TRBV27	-	CASSHGLAGGREQYF	TGTGCCAGCAGCCATGGACTAGCGGGAGGAAGGGAGCAGTACTTC
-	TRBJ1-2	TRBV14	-	CASSQDTPQGNYGYTF	TGTGCCAGCAGCCAAGATACCCCGCAGGGGAACTATGGCTACACCTTC
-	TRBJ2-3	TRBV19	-	CASSIASTDTQYF	TGTGCCAGTAGTATCGCGAGCACAGATACGCAGTATTTT
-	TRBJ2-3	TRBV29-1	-	CSVARRPRDTDTQYF	TGCAGCGTGGCCCGGCGGCCCAGGGACACAGATACGCAGTATTTT